This TCR beta chain emerged from a study of blood T cell repertoires in COVID-19 (dated by TCRdb to 2020 to 2022). Notes on the research overall: The collaborator samples originated in the United States, Italy and Spain and spanned the acute and convalescent phases of COVID-19. The prospective study material was composed of cDNA or gDNA derived from T cells, B-cell-depleted T cells, or PBMCs. Subjects who had been exposed to COVID-19, were actively infected with it, or had recovered from it provided the deeply sampled blood TCRbeta repertoires that made up the dataset. The repertoires were made available in a free public database intended to serve as a resource for research on the immune response to SARS-CoV-2. The samples were drawn from two sources: the first 160 participants of the ongoing ImmuneRACE study, and over 1,000 subjects contributed by 6 global collaborators. A de-identified subject ID, COVID-19 status, age in years and sex were almost always included in the sample metadata. Where HLA class I and class II types were available, the types were taken from metadata supplied by the sample provider, not from assay-based typing. Broad study findings and their caveats: How much clinical and demographic metadata was included differed by source and by participant, and the metadata was provided uncurated.

With regard to this clone: Its antigen remains undetermined. No base qualities exist here, and no much larger clone lies one base off it.

The immunoSEQ Assay, a bias-controlled multiplex PCR, was used to amplify TCRbeta CDR3 regions from genomic DNA. Concerning the study's data processing: The number of nucleated cells in each sample was estimated by amplification of reference gene primers within the assay. To quantify the absolute abundance of each unique TCRbeta CDR3 rearrangement, sequence reads were collapsed and filtered. For each sample, productive Simpson clonality was calculated by taking the square root of Simpson's diversity index across productive rearrangements. TCRdb retrieved this table from immuneACCESS and kept in-frame rearrangements only. Not all clones are present; in checked studies, unresolved V genes account for under half, and no reason is known for the remainder. Clone size and V and J calls were adopted from that table, with D and trimming inferred from the DNA. This sample holds 150,000 or so clones; 70% to 85% were observed only once. The ten largest clones take up 25% to 30% of the sample.

Whole blood was collected in K2EDTA tubes by collaborating institutions according to the institutions' own protocols. For TCRbeta analysis, collaborator samples were shipped as frozen whole blood, as isolated PBMCs, or as DNA extracted from either sample type. Relative to germline, V is 2 bases shorter and J is 11 bases shorter, with 15 bases between their ends. The cysteine opens and the phenylalanine closes a CDR3 of 13 amino acids. This entry keeps only the CDR3 DNA: 39 bases, framed from base 1. As encoded in the germline V gene (reference sequence), CDR1 is PRHDT while CDR2 is FYEKMQ. What was sequenced was peripheral blood. The sequence was collected from a woman aged 55-69 years with acute or convalescent COVID-19. The chain joins TRBV13 to TRBJ1-1; possibly the D gene is TRBD1, per 6 matching bases. The CDR3 is CASSLNRDSGAFF. At the DNA level, the sequence is TGTGCCAGCAGCTTAAACAGGGATAGTGGTGCTTTCTTT. Here the CDR3 is joined to the reference TRBV13 and TRBJ1-1 genes, and the full variable domain is: AAGVIQSPRHLIKEKRETATLKCYPIPRHDTVYWYQQGPGQDPQFLISFYEKMQSDKGSIPDRFSAQQFSDYHSELNMSSLELGDSALYFCASSLNRDSGAFFGQGTRLTVV.